The rows below give T cell receptor beta chains drawn from one sample of a study of Graves' ophthalmopathy and Graves' hyperthyroidism. TCRdb re-called the multiplex PCR reads through MiXCR, storing one row per CDR3 protein. The sample consists of approximately 540,000 distinct CDR3 sequences, roughly 39% of them appearing once. The sample comprised peripheral blood or thyroid tissue (not recorded which). The source is an adult man with Graves' hyperthyroidism. Both conserved end residues are part of each CDR3. Clone size appears in some rows only: once, few, many, or a class for an expanded clone.

TRBV7-9	-	TRBJ2-5	CASSSTGGQGRETQYF
TRBV6-5	-	TRBJ2-6	CASSYDRGLPSGANVLTF
TRBV5-1	many	TRBJ2-5	CASSLSLFQETQYF
TRBV28	few	TRBJ1-1	CASSLYYRDTEAFF
TRBV20-1	-	TRBJ1-4	CSARSTGGTNEKLFF
TRBV20-1	many	TRBJ1-6	CSARAGTGNSPLHF
TRBV2	many	TRBJ1-6	CASSDRFSSYNSPLHF
TRBV19	-	TRBJ2-3	CASRAAHTDTQYF
TRBV2	-	TRBJ2-5	CASSPIGGGLETQYF
TRBV6-1	many	TRBJ1-2	CASSESVNYGYTF
TRBV7-9	-	TRBJ2-7	CASSPHTLAAYEQYF
TRBV7-2	-	TRBJ1-2	CASSWTGNGYAF
TRBV5-1	many	TRBJ1-6	CASSLGAGGPSSYNSPLHF
TRBV10-3	-	TRBJ2-5	CAISETGVNQPQYF
TRBV29-1	-	TRBJ1-5	CSEGQGPNQPQHF
TRBV7-9	few	TRBJ1-3	CASSLVDLVKGTSGNTIYF
TRBV7-6	-	TRBJ2-5	CASSSGRISQYF
TRBV14	-	TRBJ2-5	CASSQDPGQGETQYF
TRBV7-3	few	TRBJ1-2	CASSLRDRGNGYTF
TRBV10-3	many	TRBJ2-5	CAISAQLETQYF
TRBV9	many	TRBJ1-1	CASSVAEGEAFF
TRBV29-1	few	-	CSVGAGGFGNEQFF
TRBV7-6	few	TRBJ2-1	CASSTGHEQFF
TRBV7-8	-	TRBJ1-1	CASSLIWGTEAFF